Below, one T cell receptor (beta chain) is given with its context. This clonotype was picked up a small number of times. The target of this receptor is not known. No quality values exist for individual bases; no much larger clone is one base distant. The sample is drawn from a study of T-cell memory formation after mild COVID-19 (TCRdb year 2021). In terms of the full investigation: Most TCR sequence clusters were specific to one of the two donors. Two young, previously healthy adult volunteers made up the cohort, one male and one female. T-cell clones expanding and contracting after mild COVID-19 in a couple of donors were tracked by longitudinal TCRalpha and TCRbeta repertoire sequencing.

The paper's findings and limits, for the study overall: Some responding clones were detected in pre-infection memory, which suggested that pre-existing cross-reactive memory T cells had joined the SARS-CoV-2 response. SARS-CoV-2 specificity of the second-wave clones peaking on day 37 was not confirmed. Contracting CD4+ clones appeared mostly in the CM and EM memory subsets, whereas CD8+ clones were enriched in EMRA. From day 15 to 85, contracting clones showed balanced CD4/CD8 phenotypes, whereas a second wave of clones that expanded from day 15 to 37 leaned towards CD4+. Only two mild cases were covered in the study, and larger cohorts including severe cases with pre-infection samples were considered necessary.

Ficoll-Paque density gradient centrifugation was the method used to isolate PBMCs. The CDR3 runs 15 amino acids, cysteine and phenylalanine included. The sequence is cut down to CDR3 DNA, 45 bases in frame from base 1. Deletion took 5 bases off V and 4 bases off J, with a span of 18 bases between the germline ends. CDR1 SGHKS and CDR2 YYEKEE are derived from the germline V gene (reference sequence). The run used an Illumina NovaSeq 6000. TCRalpha and TCRbeta cDNA libraries were built by 5'RACE with constant-segment primers, adding sample barcodes and unique molecular identifiers. RNA was extracted from every sample with Trizol reagent. Libraries were amplified in two PCR steps, with a second sample barcode and Illumina TruSeq adapters added in the second step. The libraries were sequenced on an Illumina NovaSeq using 2 x 150 bp paired-end reads. Processing in the source paper ran as follows. Demultiplexing of reads and collapsing into UMI-guided consensus sequences were performed with migec v1.2.7. Using mixcr v2.1.11, the UMI consensuses were aligned to TRA and TRB V and J templates and assembled into clonotypes. Expanded or contracted clonotypes were those called significant by both edgeR and NoisET, with noise models trained on biological replicates. edgeR calls used a false discovery rate-adjusted p below 0.01 and a log2 fold-change threshold of 1. As an exploratory analysis of dynamics, max-normalized trajectories of the 1000 most abundant clonotypes were examined with PCA combined with hierarchical clustering. Separately sequenced CD4+ and CD8+ repertoires were used to assign a CD4 or CD8 phenotype to each responding clone. TCRdb applied fastp at Q25 and MiXCR to the public reads, then kept only in-frame beta chains. Entries are consolidated by CDR3 protein sequence, retaining the most common genes and DNA. The V and J calls shown here were made by TCRdb, not taken from the authors' results. Across this sample there are about 110,000 distinct CDR3 sequences, with approximately 15% seen only once. The top ten constitute 39% of the sample.

This TCR was recovered from a man aged 18-30 years who had mild COVID-19 (a few samples of this study predate the infection). The sample titles of this study are shuffled in the database, so cell type and time point are left out; the donor was told from shared clones. The rearrangement joined TRBV5-5 to TRBJ1-1, and perhaps TRBD1 as D gene, on 6 matching bases. Sequencing was performed on PBMCs or a T cell subset sorted from them (not recorded which). The CDR3 protein: CASRDGTQVGTEAFF. The DNA sequence is given as TGTGCCAGCAGAGACGGGACACAGGTGGGCACTGAAGCTTTCTTT.